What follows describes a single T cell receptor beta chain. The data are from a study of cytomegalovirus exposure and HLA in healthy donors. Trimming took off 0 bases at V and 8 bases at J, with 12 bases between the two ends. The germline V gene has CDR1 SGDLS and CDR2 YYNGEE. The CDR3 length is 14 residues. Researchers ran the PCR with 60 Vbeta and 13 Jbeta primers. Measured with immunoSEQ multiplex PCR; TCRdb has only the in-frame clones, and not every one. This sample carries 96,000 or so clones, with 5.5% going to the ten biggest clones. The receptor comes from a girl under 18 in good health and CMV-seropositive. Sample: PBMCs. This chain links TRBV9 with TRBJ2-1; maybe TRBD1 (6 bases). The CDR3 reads CASSVEAGVDEQFF. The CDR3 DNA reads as TGTGCCAGCAGCGTAGAGGCAGGGGTAGATGAGCAGTTCTTC.